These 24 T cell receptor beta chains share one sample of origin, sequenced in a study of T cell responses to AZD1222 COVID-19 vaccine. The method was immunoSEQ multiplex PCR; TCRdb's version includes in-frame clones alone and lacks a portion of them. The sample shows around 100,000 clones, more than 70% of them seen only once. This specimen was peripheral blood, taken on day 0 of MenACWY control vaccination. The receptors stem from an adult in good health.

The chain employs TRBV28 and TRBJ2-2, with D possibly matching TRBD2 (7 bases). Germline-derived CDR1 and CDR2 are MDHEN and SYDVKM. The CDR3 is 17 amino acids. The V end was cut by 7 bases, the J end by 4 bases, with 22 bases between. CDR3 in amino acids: CASNDLGGGGRTGELFF. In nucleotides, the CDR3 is TGTGCCAGCAACGACCTGGGGGGCGGGGGCCGCACCGGGGAGCTGTTTTTT.

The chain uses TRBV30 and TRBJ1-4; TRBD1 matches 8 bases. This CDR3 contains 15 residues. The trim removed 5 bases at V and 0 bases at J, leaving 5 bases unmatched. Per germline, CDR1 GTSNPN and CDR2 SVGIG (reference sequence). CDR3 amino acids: CAWRTGRATNEKLFF. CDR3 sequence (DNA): TGTGCCTGGCGGACAGGGAGAGCAACTAATGAAAAACTGTTTTTT.

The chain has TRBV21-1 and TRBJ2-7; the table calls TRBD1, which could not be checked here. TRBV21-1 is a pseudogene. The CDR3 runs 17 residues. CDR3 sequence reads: CASSTQRSPGGRYEQYF. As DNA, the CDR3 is TGTGCCAGCAGCACCCAACGATCCCCAGGGGGCCGCTACGAGCAGTACTTC.

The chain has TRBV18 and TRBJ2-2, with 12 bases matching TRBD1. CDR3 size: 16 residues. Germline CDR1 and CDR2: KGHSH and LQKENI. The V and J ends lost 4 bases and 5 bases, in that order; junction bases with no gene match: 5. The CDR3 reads CASSLGTGGTTGELFF. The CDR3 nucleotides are TGTGCCAGCTCACTAGGGACAGGGGGCACGACCGGGGAGCTGTTTTTT.

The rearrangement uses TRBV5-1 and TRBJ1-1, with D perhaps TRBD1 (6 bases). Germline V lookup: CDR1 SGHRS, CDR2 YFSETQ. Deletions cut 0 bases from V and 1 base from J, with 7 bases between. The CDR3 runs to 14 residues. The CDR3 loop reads CASSLAGANTEAFF. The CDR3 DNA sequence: TGCGCCAGCAGCTTGGCGGGGGCGAACACTGAAGCTTTCTTT.

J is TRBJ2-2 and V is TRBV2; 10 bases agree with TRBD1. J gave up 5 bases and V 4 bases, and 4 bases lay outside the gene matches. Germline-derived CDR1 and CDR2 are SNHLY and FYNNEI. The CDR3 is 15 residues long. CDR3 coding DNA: TGTGCCAGCAGTGGGGGACAGGGGCTTACCGGGGAGCTGTTTTTT. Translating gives CASSGGQGLTGELFF.

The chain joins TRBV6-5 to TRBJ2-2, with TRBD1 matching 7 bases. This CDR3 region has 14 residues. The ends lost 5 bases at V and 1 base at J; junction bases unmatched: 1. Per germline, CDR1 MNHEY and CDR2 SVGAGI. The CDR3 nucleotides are TGTGCCAGCAGTAGGGGGCGGAACACCGGGGAGCTGTTTTTT. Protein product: CASSRGRNTGELFF.

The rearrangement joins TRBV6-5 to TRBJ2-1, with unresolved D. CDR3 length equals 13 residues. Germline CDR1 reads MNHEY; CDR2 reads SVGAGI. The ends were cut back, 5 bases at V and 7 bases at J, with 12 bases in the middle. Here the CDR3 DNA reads TGTGCCAGCAGTCTCAGCCCAATGAATGAGCAGTTCTTC. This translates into CASSLSPMNEQFF.

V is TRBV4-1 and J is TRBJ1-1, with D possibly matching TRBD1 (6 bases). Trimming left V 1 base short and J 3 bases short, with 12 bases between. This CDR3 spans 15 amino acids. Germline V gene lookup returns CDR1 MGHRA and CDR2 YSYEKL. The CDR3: CASSQGERTDTEAFF. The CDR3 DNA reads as TGCGCCAGCAGCCAAGGCGAACGGACAGACACTGAAGCTTTCTTT.

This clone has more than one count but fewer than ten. Here the CDR3 DNA reads TGTGCCAGCAGAGGGGGGACTGGGGAACATGAGCAGTTCTTC. This sequence encodes CASRGGTGEHEQFF. The J gene is TRBJ2-1, the V gene TRBV6-5; perhaps D is TRBD1 or TRBD2 (6 bases each). Germline V gene data show CDR1 as MNHEY and CDR2 as SVGAGI. V lost 6 bases, J lost 8 bases, and 17 bases lay in between. The CDR3 covers 14 residues.

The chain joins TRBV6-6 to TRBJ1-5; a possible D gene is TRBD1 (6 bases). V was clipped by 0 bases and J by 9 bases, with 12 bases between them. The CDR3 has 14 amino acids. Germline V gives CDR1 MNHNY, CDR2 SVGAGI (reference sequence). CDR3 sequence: CASSYSQGRGPQHF. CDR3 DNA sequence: TGTGCCAGCAGTTACTCTCAGGGGCGGGGGCCCCAGCATTTT.

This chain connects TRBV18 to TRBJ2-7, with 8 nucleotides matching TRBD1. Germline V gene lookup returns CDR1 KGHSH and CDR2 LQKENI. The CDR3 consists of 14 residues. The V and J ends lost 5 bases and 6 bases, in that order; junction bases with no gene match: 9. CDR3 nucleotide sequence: TGTGCCAGCTCAGCGGAGACAGGGGTTGGCGAGCAGTACTTC. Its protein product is CASSAETGVGEQYF.

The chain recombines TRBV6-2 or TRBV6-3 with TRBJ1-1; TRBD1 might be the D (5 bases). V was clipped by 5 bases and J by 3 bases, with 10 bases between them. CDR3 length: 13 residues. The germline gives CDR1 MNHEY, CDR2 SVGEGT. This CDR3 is CASSPRGDTEAFF. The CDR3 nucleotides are TGTGCCAGCAGTCCGAGGGGAGACACTGAAGCTTTCTTT.

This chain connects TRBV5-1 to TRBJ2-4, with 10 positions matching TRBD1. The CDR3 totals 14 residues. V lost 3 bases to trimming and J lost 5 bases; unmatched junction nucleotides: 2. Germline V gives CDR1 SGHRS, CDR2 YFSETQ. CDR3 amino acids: CASSSDRGQNIQYF. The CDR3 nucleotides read TGCGCCAGCAGCTCAGACAGGGGGCAAAACATTCAGTACTTC.

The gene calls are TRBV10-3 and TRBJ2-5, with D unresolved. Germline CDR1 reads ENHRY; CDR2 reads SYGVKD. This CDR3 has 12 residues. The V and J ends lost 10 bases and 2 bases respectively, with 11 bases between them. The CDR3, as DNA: TGTGCCACTAGACACCTTCAAGAGACCCAGTACTTC. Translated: CATRHLQETQYF.

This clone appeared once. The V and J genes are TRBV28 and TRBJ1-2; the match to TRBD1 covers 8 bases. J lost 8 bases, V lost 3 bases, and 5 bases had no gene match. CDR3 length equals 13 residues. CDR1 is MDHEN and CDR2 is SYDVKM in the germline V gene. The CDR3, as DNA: TGTGCCAGCAGTTTCCAGGGGGCGCAGGGCTACACCTTC. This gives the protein CASSFQGAQGYTF.

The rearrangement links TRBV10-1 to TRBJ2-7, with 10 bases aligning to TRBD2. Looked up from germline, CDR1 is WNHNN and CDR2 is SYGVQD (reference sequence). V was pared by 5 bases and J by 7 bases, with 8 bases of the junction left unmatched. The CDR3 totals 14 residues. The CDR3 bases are TGCGCCAGCAGTCTCGAGCGGGAGGGTGGAGAGCAGTACTTC. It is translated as CASSLEREGGEQYF.

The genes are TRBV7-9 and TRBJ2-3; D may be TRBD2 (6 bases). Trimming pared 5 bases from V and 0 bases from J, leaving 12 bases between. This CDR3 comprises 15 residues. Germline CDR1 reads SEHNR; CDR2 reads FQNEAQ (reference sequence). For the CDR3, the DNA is TGTGCCAGCAGCCGCCTAGCGCCTAGCACAGATACGCAGTATTTT. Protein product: CASSRLAPSTDTQYF. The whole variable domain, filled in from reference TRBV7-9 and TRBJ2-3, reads DTGVSQNPRHKITKRGQNVTFRCDPISEHNRLYWYRQTLGQGPEFLTYFQNEAQLEKSRLLSDRFSAERPKGSFSTLEIQRTEQGDSAMYLCASSRLAPSTDTQYFGPGTRLTVL.

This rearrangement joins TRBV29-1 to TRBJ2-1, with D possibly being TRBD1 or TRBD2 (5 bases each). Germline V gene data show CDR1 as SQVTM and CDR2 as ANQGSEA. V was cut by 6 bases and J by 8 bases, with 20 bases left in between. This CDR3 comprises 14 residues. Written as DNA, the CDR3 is TGCAGCGTCCGAACGAGAGGGGTTAGCGATGAGCAGTTCTTC. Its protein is CSVRTRGVSDEQFF.

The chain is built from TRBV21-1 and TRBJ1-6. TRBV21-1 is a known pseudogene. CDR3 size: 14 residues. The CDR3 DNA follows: TGTGCCAGCAGCAAAGCCCCCTATAATTCACCCCTCCACTTT. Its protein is CASSKAPYNSPLHF.

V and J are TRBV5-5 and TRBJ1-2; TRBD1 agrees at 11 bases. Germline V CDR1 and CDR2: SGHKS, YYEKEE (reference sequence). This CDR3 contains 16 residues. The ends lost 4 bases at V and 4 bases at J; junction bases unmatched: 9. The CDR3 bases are TGTGCCAGCAGCCCTGGACAGGGGGCGCGGGGCTATGGCTACACCTTC. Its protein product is CASSPGQGARGYGYTF.

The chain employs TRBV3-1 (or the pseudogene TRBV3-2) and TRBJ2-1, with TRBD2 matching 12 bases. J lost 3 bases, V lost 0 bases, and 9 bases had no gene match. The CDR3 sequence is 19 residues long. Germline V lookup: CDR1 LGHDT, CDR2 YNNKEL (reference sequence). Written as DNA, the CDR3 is TGTGCCAGCAGCCAAGAGGTTCTAGCGGGGGGGACGGGCTACAATGAGCAGTTCTTC. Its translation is CASSQEVLAGGTGYNEQFF.

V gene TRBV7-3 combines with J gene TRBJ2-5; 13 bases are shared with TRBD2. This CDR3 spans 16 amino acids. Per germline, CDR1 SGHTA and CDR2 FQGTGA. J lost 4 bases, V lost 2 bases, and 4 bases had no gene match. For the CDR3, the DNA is TGTGCCAGCAGCTTAGGACTAGCGGGAGAGGGAGAGACCCAGTACTTC. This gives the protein CASSLGLAGEGETQYF.

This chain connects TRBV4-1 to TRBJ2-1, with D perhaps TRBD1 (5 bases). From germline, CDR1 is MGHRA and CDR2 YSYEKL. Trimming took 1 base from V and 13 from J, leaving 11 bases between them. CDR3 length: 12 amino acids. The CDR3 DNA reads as TGCGCCAGCAGCCAAGGACCAGGGAAACAGTTCTTC. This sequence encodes CASSQGPGKQFF.